This T cell receptor (beta chain) was captured in a study of graft-versus-host responses after intestinal transplantation (dated by TCRdb to the early 2020s). Concerning the study at large: The transplants that recipients received were multivisceral, liver-intestinal, or isolated intestinal. Anti-thymocyte globulin induction was given to all recipients, followed by maintenance tacrolimus and steroids for around three years. Bulk TCR-beta CDR3 sequencing was used to track graft-versus-host and host-versus-graft alloreactive T cell clones in the graft, circulation and bone marrow after intestinal transplantation. To identify alloreactive clones, pre-transplant mixed lymphocyte reaction products were sequenced and compared with unstimulated pre-transplant donor and recipient T cells. Of the approximately 24 intestinal transplant recipients enrolled in the cohort, one of whom was a retransplant, a few patients without pretransplant specimens were excluded. Donor T cell macrochimerism was defined as a peak of at least 4% donor T cells among recipient peripheral blood mononuclear cells. Samples from a few later patients were sequenced in-house on an Illumina MiSeq with MiXCR processing rather than by the commercial service. Results and caveats for the whole study, not just this receptor: In the allografts of patients with donor T cell macrochimerism, GvH to HvG T cell clonal ratios were high. The relatively low number and heterogeneity of intestinal transplant patients limited the conclusions. Early after transplant, declines in HvG clones were associated with peak levels of circulating GvH clones. GvH clones were detected in recipient bone marrow, and some of these GvH clones were observed earlier in ileal mucosa or blood, consistent with an intestinal mucosal origin.

The sample's time point label is to be understood as: cells obtained before transplantation from donor or recipient. CD3+CD4+ and CD3+CD8+ populations were FACS-sorted from unstimulated pre-transplant donor and recipient cells taken from spleen or lymph nodes. Libraries were built with the immunoSEQ multiplex PCR assay. For most patients, genomic DNA was isolated with the Qiagen DNeasy Blood and Tissue Kit and shipped frozen to Adaptive Biotechnologies for TCR sequencing. For most patients, high-throughput TCR-beta CDR3 sequencing of genomic DNA was performed by Adaptive Biotechnologies. In the paper's pipeline: TCR sequencing data for around 19 patients were retrieved from Adaptive's ImmunoSEQ software; three other patients were processed with MiXCR and VDJtools. To correct CD4 versus CD8 sorting errors, sequences present in both subsets at a frequency ratio below 5:1 were removed. CDR3 nucleotide sequences shared between donor and recipient were removed because the origin of such sequences could not be assigned. To be classed as alloreactive, a clone needed at least 2-fold expansion over unstimulated cells and a minimum CFSE-low frequency of 0.002% (template counts) or 0.001% (read counts). A clone was considered mappable if detected in the sequenced pre-transplant spleen, lymph node, or MLR CFSE-low populations of the donor or recipient. Cumulative frequency of alloreactive clones was calculated as a percentage of all sequences weighted by copy number. Here the immuneACCESS table is served through TCRdb, limited to in-frame sequences with V and J called. Missing clones are a known gap in these copies; in checked studies unresolved V genes cover under half, and the rest lacks a known reason. Clone size and the V and J calls come from that table; the DNA yielded D and trimming. In all, the sample holds tens of thousands of clones, and about 90% of those were seen once. The top ten hold approximately 0.56% of the sample.

Reading from cysteine to phenylalanine, the CDR3 counts 15 amino acids. The retained sequence is limited to the CDR3, 45 bases, with the frame set at the first base. V lost 4 bases and J lost 7 bases; the stretch between them is 17 bases long. Per the germline V gene, SGHDT is the CDR1 and YYEEEE is the CDR2. In regard to this clone: The antigen it binds to is not known. Base quality data are lacking; no much larger clone is found one base away.

The sequence links TRBV5-6 to TRBJ2-2, and perhaps TRBD1 as D gene, on 5 matching bases. The source material was unstimulated CD4+ T cells sorted from spleen or lymph node cells, sampled before transplant. This TCR was recovered from a human donor who was the organ donor for an intestinal transplant. The bases are TGTGCCAGCAGCCCCATTATCTCAGGGAACGGGGAGCTGTTTTTT. This is translated as CASSPIISGNGELFF.